This T cell receptor (beta chain) was identified in a study of blood T cell repertoires in COVID-19. Looking at the study overall: Material from acute and convalescent COVID-19 was sourced from the United States, Italy and Spain. From T cells, B-cell-depleted T cells, or PBMCs came the material, which was cDNA or gDNA.

V shed 4 bases, J shed 0 bases, and the junction held 17 bases outside the gene matches. Germline CDR1 is SGHTA and CDR2 is FQGTGA. The CDR3 loop spans 21 amino acids. In the authors' workflow: By means of reference gene primer amplification, nucleated cell counts were estimated. Data came from immunoSEQ multiplex PCR; TCRdb stores just in-frame clones and leaves some out. The V and J calls and clone size were taken over from that table, and D and trimming were inferred from the DNA. The sample lists 250,000 to 350,000 clones, about 81% occurring once. Enrollment of patients from Seattle took place during active infection, with longitudinal follow-up. This clone was recorded once.

This clonotype was obtained from a human donor with COVID-19, enrolled during active disease. The donor label of this sample is uncertain. V and J are TRBV7-3 and TRBJ2-2; TRBD2 matches at 10 bases. Specimen: peripheral blood. The CDR3 spells CASSSRDTHVSGRTNTGELFF. Written as DNA, the CDR3 is TGTGCCAGCAGCTCAAGAGATACCCATGTTAGCGGGAGGACGAACACCGGGGAGCTGTTTTTT.